This T cell receptor (beta chain) was recovered during a study of OX40 agonist ivuxolimab in advanced cancers. The CDR3 sequence is 16 residues long. Germline assignment: CDR1 MNHEY and CDR2 SVGAGI. Trimming at V came to 2 bases and at J to 3 bases, leaving 7 bases not matched to a gene. Libraries were prepared by immunoSEQ multiplex PCR; TCRdb keeps only in-frame clonotypes and omits some of them. The sample consists of some 41,000 clones, roughly 90% of them appearing once. The chain combines TRBV6-5 with TRBJ1-2; 9 bases are shared with TRBD1. The source was CD4+ or CD8+ T cells sorted from blood, collected in a trial of the OX40 agonist ivuxolimab. The origin of this receptor is an adult with an advanced solid tumor such as melanoma, head and neck, liver or kidney cancer. The CDR3 DNA reads TGTGCCAGCAGTTACGTGACAGGGGGATTTCACTATGGCTACACCTTC. Amino acid sequence: CASSYVTGGFHYGYTF.